This record covers a single TCR beta chain. The antigen remains unidentified. Looked up from germline, CDR1 is GTSNPN and CDR2 is SVGIG (reference sequence). The CDR3 length is 13 residues. Trimming left V 2 bases short and J 0 bases short, with 8 bases between. Single viable CD3+CD4+CD8-CD45RO+ cells were sorted as the memory CD4+ T cells. Total CD4+ T cells were enriched by CD4 positive selection. Original processing methods: After removing out-of-frame reads, around 2.2 million distinct TCRbeta sequences remained. This table comes from immunoSEQ multiplex PCR, and its TCRdb copy is limited to in-frame clones, with some not included. From that table come the V and J calls and clone size; the DNA was used to work out D and trimming. The data hold under 75,000 clones, with around 81% observed a single time. This entry comes from a study of memory CD4+ T cells and cytomegalovirus serostatus. Study-wide results and caveats: The CMV-associated TCR signature appears largely within the CD4+ memory repertoire. A US-trained random forest predicted CMV serostatus with median AUC roughly 0.91.

The sequence was collected from an adult in good health and CMV-seronegative. Some clones in this sample may be carry-over from other donors' samples. Sequenced input: memory CD4+ T cells from blood. The rearrangement joins TRBV30 to TRBJ2-7; D ambiguous. CDR3 sequence (DNA): TGTGCCTGGAGTCACGGTGCCTCCTACGAGCAGTACTTC. It translates to CAWSHGASYEQYF.